The clone carrying this T cell receptor (beta chain) showed up just once. Assay used: immunoSEQ multiplex PCR; TCRdb lists only in-frame clones, some missing. The table has some 71,000 clones, around 97% seen once. This entry belongs to a study of technical replicates of blood from a few donors. This CDR3 is 16 amino acids long. Trimming removed 0 bases from V and 0 bases from J, with 11 bases in between. Germline lookup yields CDR1 MNHNS and CDR2 SASEGT. J is TRBJ1-1 and V is TRBV6-1, with a weak D call TRBD1 (5 bases). The clonotype originates from a human donor in good health. Sequenced material: T cells isolated from PBMCs. The CDR3 DNA reads as TGTGCCAGCAGTGAAGCTTATGGGGGGATGAACACTGAAGCTTTCTTT. This codes for CASSEAYGGMNTEAFF.